Given below is one TCR beta chain in context. Mismatch with germline at one junction end may stem from a read error. These data belong to a study of cytomegalovirus exposure and HLA in healthy donors. This CDR3 is built from 15 residues. Germline CDR1 and CDR2: SGHKS and YYEKEE (reference sequence). Repertoires were generated with immunoSEQ multiplex PCR, while TCRdb's copy carries only in-frame clones and drops some. The sample includes about 140,000 clones, 70% to 85% of them seen just once. The TCR was taken from a man aged 25-40 years in good health and CMV-seropositive. Sequencing was done on a sample of PBMCs. The chain carries TRBV5-5 and TRBJ1-6, with D tentatively TRBD1 (5 bases). DNA for the CDR3: TGTGCCAGCAGCTTGGGGGGCTCCTACAATTCACCCCTCCACTTT. Its protein product is CASSLGGSYNSPLHF.